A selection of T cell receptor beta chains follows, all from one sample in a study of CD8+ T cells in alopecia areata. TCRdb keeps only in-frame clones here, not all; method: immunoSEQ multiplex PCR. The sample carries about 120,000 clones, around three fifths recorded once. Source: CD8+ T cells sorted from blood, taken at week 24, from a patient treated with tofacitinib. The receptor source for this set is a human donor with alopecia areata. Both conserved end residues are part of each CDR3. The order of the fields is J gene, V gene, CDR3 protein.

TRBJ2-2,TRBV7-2,CASRGPGTRGELFF
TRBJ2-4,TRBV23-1,CASSQSGQGASDIQYF
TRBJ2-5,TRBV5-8,CASSPGQGIGETQYF
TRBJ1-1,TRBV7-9,CASRPENTEAFF
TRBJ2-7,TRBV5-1,CASSFSGRGEQYF
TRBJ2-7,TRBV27,CASSPEQGISYEQYF
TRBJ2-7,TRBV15,CATSRGDSRSGEQYF
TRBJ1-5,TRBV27,CASSPGSSNQPQHF
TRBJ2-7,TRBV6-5,CASSHGTGLFEQYF
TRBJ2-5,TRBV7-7,CASSLTGGAETQYF
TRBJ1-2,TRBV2,CASSDLDYGYTF
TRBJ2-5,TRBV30,CAWSASTSGVMETQYF
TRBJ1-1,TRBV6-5,CASSPSITEAFF
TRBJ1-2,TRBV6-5,CASSYSVRTSYTF
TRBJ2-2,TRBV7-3,CASSNTGELFF
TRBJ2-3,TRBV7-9,CASSVWGETDTQYF
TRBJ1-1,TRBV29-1,CSGGSLGSTEAFF
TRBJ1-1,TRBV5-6,CASSFWTGNTEAFF
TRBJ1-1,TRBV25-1,CASSQGRSTEAFF
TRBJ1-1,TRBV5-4,CASSLGRRGTEAFF
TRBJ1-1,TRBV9,CASSLSGDMNTEAFF
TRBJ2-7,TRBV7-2,CASSLSGGEYEQYF
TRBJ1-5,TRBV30,CAWSVQGDQPQHF
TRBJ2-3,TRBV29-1,CSVEADTQYF
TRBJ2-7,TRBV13,CASSLWTHEQYF
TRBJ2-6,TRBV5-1,CASSLAASSPLSGANVLTF
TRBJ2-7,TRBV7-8,CASSPQGAGVTYEQYF
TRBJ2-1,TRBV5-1,CASSLAASGNSYNEQFF
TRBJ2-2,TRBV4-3,CASSQGTGGTGELFF
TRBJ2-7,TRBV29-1,CSVRQGNIYEQYF
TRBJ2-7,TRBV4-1,CASSQARGGEQYF
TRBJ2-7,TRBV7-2,CASSIPPSYEQYF
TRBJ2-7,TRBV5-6,CASSLSYNSYEQYF
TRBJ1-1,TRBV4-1,CASSQRQAGNTEAFF
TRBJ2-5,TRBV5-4,CASSDTSVRETQYF
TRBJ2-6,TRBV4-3,CASSQEWGPPHSGANVLTF
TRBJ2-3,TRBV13,CASSFMWAWSTDTQYF
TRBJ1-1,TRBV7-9,CASNQGGDTEAFF
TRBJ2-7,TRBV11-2,CASRSTGGHVEQYF
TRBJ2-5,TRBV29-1,CSVHGVVQETQYF
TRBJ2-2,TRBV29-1,CSVTTGATNTGELFF
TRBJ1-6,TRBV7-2,CASSSWVDSPLHF
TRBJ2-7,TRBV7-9,CASSPVDFSAYEQYF
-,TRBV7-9,CASSGWVGQDEQYF
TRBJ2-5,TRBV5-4,CASSSDREETQYF
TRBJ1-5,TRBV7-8,CASSLEGYETQPQHF
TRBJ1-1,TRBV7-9,CASSLAPNTEAFF
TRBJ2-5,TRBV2,CASSRETQYF
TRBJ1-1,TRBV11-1,CASSSGGEVVTDTEAFF
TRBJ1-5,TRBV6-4,CASSWGQDQPQHF
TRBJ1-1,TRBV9,CASSSYPGQGSTEAFF
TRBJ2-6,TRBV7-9,CASSGSGANVLTF